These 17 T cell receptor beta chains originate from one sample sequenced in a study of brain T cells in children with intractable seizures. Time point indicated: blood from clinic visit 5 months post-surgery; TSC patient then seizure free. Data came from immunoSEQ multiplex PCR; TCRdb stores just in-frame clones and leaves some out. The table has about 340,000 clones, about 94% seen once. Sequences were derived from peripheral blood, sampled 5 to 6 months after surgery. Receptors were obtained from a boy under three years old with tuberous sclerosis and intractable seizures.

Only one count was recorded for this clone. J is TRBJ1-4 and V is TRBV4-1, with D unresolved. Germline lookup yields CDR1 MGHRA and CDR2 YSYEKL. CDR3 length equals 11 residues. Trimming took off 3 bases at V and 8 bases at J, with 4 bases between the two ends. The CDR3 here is CASSHEEKLFF. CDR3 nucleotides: TGCGCCAGCAGCCATGAAGAAAAACTGTTTTTT.

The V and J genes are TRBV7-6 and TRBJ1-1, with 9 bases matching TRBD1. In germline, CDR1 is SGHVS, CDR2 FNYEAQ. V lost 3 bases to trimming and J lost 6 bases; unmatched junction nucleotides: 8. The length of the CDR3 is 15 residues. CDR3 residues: CASSFPGQGIAEAFF. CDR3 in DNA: TGTGCCAGCAGCTTCCCGGGACAGGGAATTGCTGAAGCTTTCTTT.

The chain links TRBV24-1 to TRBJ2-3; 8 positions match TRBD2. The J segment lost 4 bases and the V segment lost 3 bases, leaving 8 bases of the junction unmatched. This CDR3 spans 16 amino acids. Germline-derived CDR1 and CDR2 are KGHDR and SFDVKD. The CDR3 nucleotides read TGTGCCACCAGTGATGCCCTTAGCGGGATCGCAGATACGCAGTATTTT. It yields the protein CATSDALSGIADTQYF.

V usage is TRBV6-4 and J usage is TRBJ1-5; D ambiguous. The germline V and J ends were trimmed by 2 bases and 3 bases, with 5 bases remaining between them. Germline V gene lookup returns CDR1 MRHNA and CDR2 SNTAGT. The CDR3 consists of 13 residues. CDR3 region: CASSDRFNQPQHF. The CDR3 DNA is TGTGCCAGCAGTGACAGATTCAATCAGCCCCAGCATTTT.

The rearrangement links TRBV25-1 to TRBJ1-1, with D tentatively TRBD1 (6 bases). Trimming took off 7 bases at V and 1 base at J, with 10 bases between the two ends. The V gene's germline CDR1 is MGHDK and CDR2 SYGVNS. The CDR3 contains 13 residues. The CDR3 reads CASITGANTEAFF. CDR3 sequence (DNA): TGTGCCAGCATAACGGGGGCGAACACTGAAGCTTTCTTT.

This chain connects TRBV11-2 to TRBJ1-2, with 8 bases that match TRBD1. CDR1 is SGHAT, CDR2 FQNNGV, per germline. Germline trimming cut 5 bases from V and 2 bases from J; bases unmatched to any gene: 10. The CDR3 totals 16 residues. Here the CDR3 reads CASSPLTGGGNYGYTF. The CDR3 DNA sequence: TGTGCCAGCAGCCCGCTAACAGGGGGAGGGAACTATGGCTACACCTTC.

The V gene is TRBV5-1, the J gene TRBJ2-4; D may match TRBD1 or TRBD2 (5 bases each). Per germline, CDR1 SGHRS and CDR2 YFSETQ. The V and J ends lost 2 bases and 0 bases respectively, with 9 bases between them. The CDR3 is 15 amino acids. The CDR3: CASSFQGVAKNIQYF. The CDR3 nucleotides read TGCGCCAGCAGCTTCCAGGGAGTAGCCAAAAACATTCAGTACTTC.

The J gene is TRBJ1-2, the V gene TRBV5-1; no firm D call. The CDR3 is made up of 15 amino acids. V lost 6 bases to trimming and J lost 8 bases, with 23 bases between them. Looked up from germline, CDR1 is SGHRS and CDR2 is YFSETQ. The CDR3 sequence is CASTLNRDKGVGYTF. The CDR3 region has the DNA TGCGCCAGCACCTTAAACCGGGATAAGGGTGTGGGCTACACCTTC.

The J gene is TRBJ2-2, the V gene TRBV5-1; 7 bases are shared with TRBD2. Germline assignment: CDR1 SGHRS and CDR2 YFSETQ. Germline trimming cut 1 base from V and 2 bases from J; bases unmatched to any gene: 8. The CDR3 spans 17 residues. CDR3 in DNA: TGCGCCAGCAGCTTGAGGTCCCTAGCGGCTAACACCGGGGAGCTGTTTTTT. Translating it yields CASSLRSLAANTGELFF.

Here the CDR3 DNA reads TGTGCCAGCAGCACCGGGGGTTCGCTTGAGACCCAGTACTTC. As protein: CASSTGGSLETQYF. The J gene is TRBJ2-5, the V gene TRBV5-4; a weak D match, TRBD2 (6 bases). The CDR3 length is 14 residues. Trimming took 4 bases from V and 5 from J, leaving 15 bases between them. Germline-derived CDR1 and CDR2 are SGHNT and YYREEE (reference sequence).

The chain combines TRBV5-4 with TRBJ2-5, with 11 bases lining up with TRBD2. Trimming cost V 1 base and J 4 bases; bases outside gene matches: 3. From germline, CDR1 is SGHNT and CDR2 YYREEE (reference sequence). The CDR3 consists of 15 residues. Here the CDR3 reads CASSLWLAGGETQYF. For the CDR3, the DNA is TGTGCCAGCAGCTTGTGGCTAGCGGGAGGAGAGACCCAGTACTTC.

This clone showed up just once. CDR3 loop: CASSPRHVVGNTIYF. Written as DNA, the CDR3 is TGTGCCAGCAGTCCCCGACATGTCGTGGGAAACACCATATATTTT. V is TRBV28 and J is TRBJ1-3; D remains unclear. V lost 5 bases and J lost 4, with 15 bases in between. This CDR3 has 15 amino acids. CDR1 MDHEN and CDR2 SYDVKM come from the germline V gene.

The CDR3 nucleotides read TGTGCCAGCAGCCAAGATGCCCAGAGCTACGAGCAGTACTTC. It translates to CASSQDAQSYEQYF. The rearrangement uses TRBV3-1 (or the pseudogene TRBV3-2) and TRBJ2-7; D is ambiguous. This CDR3 contains 14 residues. Trimming removed 0 bases at V and 3 bases at J, with 9 bases between. Germline V gives CDR1 LGHDT, CDR2 YNNKEL (reference sequence).

The CDR3 nucleotides are TGTGCCAGCTCACCACCGCGGCAGGGGATCCAAGAGACCCAGTACTTC. It codes for CASSPPRQGIQETQYF. V and J are TRBV18 and TRBJ2-5, with a possible D match to TRBD1 (6 bases). Germline CDR1 KGHSH, CDR2 LQKENI. With 0 bases removed from V and 1 base from J, the gap between germline ends came to 12 bases. The CDR3 consists of 16 residues.

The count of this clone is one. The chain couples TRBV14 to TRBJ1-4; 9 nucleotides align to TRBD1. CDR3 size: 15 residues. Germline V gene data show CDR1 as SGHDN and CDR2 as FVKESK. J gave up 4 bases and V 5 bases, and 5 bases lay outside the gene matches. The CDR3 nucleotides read TGTGCCAGCAGCGCGGGACAGGGCTTTAATGAAAAACTGTTTTTT. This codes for CASSAGQGFNEKLFF.

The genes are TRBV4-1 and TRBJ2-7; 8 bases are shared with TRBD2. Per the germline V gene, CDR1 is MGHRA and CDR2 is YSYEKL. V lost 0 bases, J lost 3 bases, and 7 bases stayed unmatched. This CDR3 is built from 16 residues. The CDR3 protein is CASSQDYGRAGYEQYF. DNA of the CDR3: TGCGCCAGCAGCCAAGATTACGGGAGGGCGGGCTACGAGCAGTACTTC.

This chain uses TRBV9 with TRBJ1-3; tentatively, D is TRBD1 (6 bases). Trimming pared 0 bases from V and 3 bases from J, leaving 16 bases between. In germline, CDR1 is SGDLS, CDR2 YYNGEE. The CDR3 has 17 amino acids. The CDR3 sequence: CASSVDGGRWGGNTIYF. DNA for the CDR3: TGTGCCAGCAGCGTAGATGGGGGGCGGTGGGGTGGAAACACCATATATTTT. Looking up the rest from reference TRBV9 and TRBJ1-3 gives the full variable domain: DSGVTQTPKHLITATGQRVTLRCSPRSGDLSVYWYQQSLDQGLQFLIQYYNGEERAKGNILERFSAQQFPDLHSELNLSSLELGDSALYFCASSVDGGRWGGNTIYFGEGSWLTVV.